The rows below give T cell receptor beta chains drawn from one sample of a study of control samples from healthy donors and cancer patients. The data were produced by immunoSEQ multiplex PCR, yet TCRdb's version contains in-frame clones alone and is incomplete. Here the sample spans 10,000 to 15,000 clones, around nine tenths being singletons. Sample: formalin-fixed, paraffin-embedded tissue. These receptors were obtained from a male donor with melanoma. The conserved cysteine and the conserved F or W are not part of the CDR3 here. Each record gives: J gene, V gene, CDR3 protein.

TRBJ1-2 TRBV18 ASSRDASSYGYT
TRBJ2-1 TRBV27 ASSPLGRAYNEQF
TRBJ2-5 TRBV2 ASIWGRIGETQY
TRBJ1-3 TRBV5-1 ASYPAPSRGGSGNTIY
TRBJ2-1 TRBV6-2/TRBV6-3 ASSYLSSYNEQF
TRBJ2-1 TRBV7-9 ASNPGQGFKFGQF
TRBJ1-2 TRBV5-6 ASSFRPNNYGYT
TRBJ2-5 TRBV11-2 ASSLGRGPPQETQY
TRBJ2-7 TRBV29-1 SVEVRGRYEQY
TRBJ1-1 TRBV5-1 ASTGTGFTEAF
TRBJ2-5 TRBV27 ASRDREETQY
TRBJ1-1 TRBV19 ASSIGLLVSFDAF
TRBJ2-5 TRBV19 ARSSPWAEETQY
TRBJ2-2 TRBV4-2 ASSWVSGELF
TRBJ2-1 TRBV5-1 ASSLGGSGYNNEQF
TRBJ1-6 TRBV18 ASSRQGSSYNSPLH
TRBJ1-2 TRBV7-9 ASMGGGVGGYT
TRBJ1-1 TRBV27 ASSLSEGTEAF
TRBJ1-5 TRBV7-9 ASSTGTGSNQPQH
TRBJ2-7 TRBV3-1/TRBV3-2 ASSRGTFYEQY
TRBJ2-2 TRBV18 ASSPRTSGSTGELF
TRBJ2-1 TRBV28 ASSSLGGGSVFRNEQF
TRBJ2-7 TRBV29-1 SVVWVGDSYYEQY
TRBJ2-1 TRBV6-5 ASGNRVRLF
TRBJ2-5 TRBV7-6 ASNLMLAGGLVTQY
TRBJ1-2 TRBV7-9 ASSFRAAANYGYT
TRBJ2-6 TRBV7-2 ASTPKGQGSSGANVLT
TRBJ2-5 TRBV11-3 ASSSDETQY
TRBJ1-2 TRBV6-2/TRBV6-3 ASSSTGDRFGYT
TRBJ2-3 TRBV19 ASSIWGLGTQY
TRBJ2-3 TRBV6-1 ASSDNYLAGGTDTQY